The 9 T cell receptor beta chains below come from one sample, sequenced in a study of cytomegalovirus exposure and HLA in healthy donors. Both 60 Vbeta primers and 13 Jbeta primers went into the PCR. Generated by immunoSEQ multiplex PCR, the TCRdb table keeps only in-frame clones and is missing some. The table shows 150,000 to 200,000 clones, with more than 60% occurring only once. Sequencing was done on a sample of PBMCs. Every receptor here comes from a man between 18 and 35 years old in good health and CMV-seropositive.

This clone was detected only once. CDR3 in DNA: TGTGCCAGCAGCTTACCCCGTCGATTTCGGCGGGATCAGCCCCAGCATTTT. Protein sequence: CASSLPRRFRRDQPQHF. The J gene is TRBJ1-5, the V gene TRBV7-8; D is unclear. This CDR3 region has 17 residues. The V gene lost 2 bases and the J gene lost 5 bases, with 19 bases spanning the gap. Germline loops: CDR1 SGHVS, CDR2 FQNEAQ.

The chain combines TRBV19 with TRBJ2-2, with 7 bases lining up with TRBD1. Trimming cost V 3 bases and J 5 bases; bases outside gene matches: 6. The CDR3 extends over 15 amino acids. Germline values: CDR1 LNHDA, CDR2 SQIVND (reference sequence). The CDR3: CASSIIDRATGELFF. The CDR3 DNA sequence: TGTGCCAGTAGTATTATTGACAGGGCTACCGGGGAGCTGTTTTTT.

Concerning this clone: Relative to the germline gene, one junction end is altered; a read error may explain this. This chain connects TRBV6-5 to TRBJ2-7; no firm D call. Germline loops: CDR1 MNHEY, CDR2 SVGAGI. CDR3 size: 13 residues. CDR3 nucleotide sequence: TGTGCCAGCAGTTACGGATTCCACTACGAGCAGTGCTTC. Protein sequence: CASSYGFHYEQCF.

The rearrangement uses TRBV7-8 and TRBJ2-1; 15 positions agree with TRBD2. This CDR3 is built from 18 residues. Per germline, CDR1 SGHVS and CDR2 FQNEAQ. J was trimmed by 0 bases and V by 4 bases; bases with no gene match: 4. For the CDR3, the DNA is TGTGCCAGCAGCTCACCGGGACTAGCGGGGGGCTCCTACAATGAGCAGTTCTTC. It yields the protein CASSSPGLAGGSYNEQFF.

V usage is TRBV13 and J usage is TRBJ2-3; 8 bases fit TRBD2. The CDR3 is 16 amino acids. Trimming took 3 bases from V and 5 from J; bases not matched to a gene: 10. Germline CDR1 is PRHDT and CDR2 is FYEKMQ (reference sequence). The CDR3 spells CASSLNAGGGGDTQYF. DNA of the CDR3: TGTGCCAGCAGCTTGAATGCGGGAGGAGGCGGAGATACGCAGTATTTT.

CDR3 sequence reads: CASREGETGNQPQHF. CDR3 nucleotide sequence: TGTGCCAGTCGGGAGGGGGAAACGGGCAATCAGCCCCAGCATTTT. V gene TRBV7-2 combines with J gene TRBJ1-5, with D maybe TRBD1 (6 bases). The length of the CDR3 is 15 residues. Per germline, CDR1 SGHTA and CDR2 FQGNSA. Trimming shortened V by 9 bases and J by 2 bases, and 17 bases separated the two germline ends.

V usage is TRBV6-5 and J usage is TRBJ2-5; D call uncertain. Trimming removed 6 bases at V and 7 bases at J, with 18 bases between. This CDR3 region has 14 residues. Germline CDR1 is MNHEY and CDR2 is SVGAGI. CDR3 DNA: TGTGCCAGCAGCCCCCGTACGAGGAGTGGGACCCAGTACTTC. Its translation: CASSPRTRSGTQYF.

This clone came up once. This rearrangement joins TRBV2 to TRBJ2-5, with D possibly matching TRBD1 (5 bases). CDR3 size: 15 residues. V lost 2 bases and J lost 4, with 14 bases in between. Germline V lookup: CDR1 SNHLY, CDR2 FYNNEI. The CDR3 region is CASSEQGLAIETQYF. For the CDR3, the DNA is TGTGCCAGCAGTGAACAGGGCCTGGCCATAGAGACCCAGTACTTC.

V is TRBV2 and J is TRBJ2-7; TRBD1 matches 12 bases. Trimming removed 5 bases from V and 5 bases from J; junction bases left unmatched: 4. The CDR3 covers 14 residues. CDR1 and CDR2 (germline): SNHLY, FYNNEI. The CDR3 bases are TGTGCCAGCAGTAGGGACAGGGGGCTAGACGAGCAGTACTTC. This gives the protein CASSRDRGLDEQYF.